This T cell receptor beta chain was sequenced for a study of CD8 T cells in Susac syndrome. Reverse transcription of about 0.45 to 1 ug RNA used random hexamers. From the immunoSEQ multiplex PCR reads, TCRdb called clonotypes with MiXCR, one entry per CDR3 protein. The profile shows around 200,000 distinct CDR3 sequences, 85% to 95% of them singletons. The ends lost 4 bases at V and 0 bases at J; junction bases unmatched: 6. The CDR3 covers 15 residues. Germline assignment: CDR1 SGHDT and CDR2 YYEEEE. The sequenced target, TCR beta, came from blood CD8+ and CD4+ T cells. The CD8+ and CD4+ T cells were negatively isolated, with the TEMRA cells enriched by FACS. In its sample, this clonotype was seen once.

The source material was CD4+ T cells from PBMCs. This clonotype was sampled from a human donor in good health. V is TRBV5-6 and J is TRBJ2-7; TRBD1 matches at 8 bases. This chain's CDR3 is CASSPPGQASYEQYV. The DNA of the CDR3 is TGTGCCAGCAGCCCCCCGGGACAGGCCTCCTACGAGCAGTACGTC.